This TCR beta chain emerged from a study of T cell changes during pregnancy in multiple sclerosis. The CDR3 extends over 14 amino acids. Looked up from germline, CDR1 is LNHNV and CDR2 is YYDKDF (reference sequence). The V end lost 5 bases, the J end lost 1 base, and 11 bases lay between the germline ends. The method was immunoSEQ multiplex PCR; TCRdb's version includes in-frame clones alone and lacks a portion of them. The sample includes about 29,000 clones, approximately 90% of them seen just once. The material sequenced was CD8+ T cells from peripheral blood mononuclear cells, taken after pregnancy. This sequence joins TRBV15 and TRBJ1-1; no firm D call. The receptor was derived from a female donor with multiple sclerosis, enrolled in a pregnancy study. The CDR3 spells CATSQTEENTEAFF. The CDR3 bases are TGTGCCACCAGCCAGACGGAGGAGAACACTGAAGCTTTCTTT.